Given below is one TCR beta chain in context. In this sample, this clone turned up once. Its antigen is unknown. The record has no base qualities; no much larger clone is one base away. The germline V gene yields SGDLS for CDR1 and YYNGEE for CDR2. Including the terminal cysteine and phenylalanine, the CDR3 comprises 15 residues. Of all the DNA, just the CDR3 is kept, 45 bases in frame from base 1. V is clipped by 0 bases and J by 6 bases, and the sequence between their germline boundaries is 13 bases long. TCRbeta CDR3 regions were sequenced with the immunoSEQ Assay. After extraction, genomic DNA underwent amplification by bias-controlled multiplex PCR, followed by high-throughput sequencing. In the original analysis: Collapsing and filtering of sequences were performed to quantify the absolute abundance of each unique TCRbeta CDR3 region. T cell fraction was estimated by normalizing TCRbeta template counts to usable DNA, with usable DNA measured through amplification of reference genes found in all nucleated cells. Repertoire TCRs were annotated as SARS-CoV-2-specific by exact matching of V gene, CDR3 amino acid sequence and J gene to a known reactive TCR set. The reference SARS-CoV-2 TCR set was derived from MIRA and filtered for enrichment in COVID-19-positive ImmuneCODE repertoires, a step that removed public or cross-reactive TCRs. Drawing on the MIRA antigens, annotated TCRs were analysed further at the level of specific ORF or position within ORF. Breadth was defined as annotated unique rearrangements over total unique productive rearrangements; depth was the summed frequency of those rearrangements. TCR breadth was compared between groups using two-sided Wilcoxon rank-sum tests. TCRdb stores this immuneACCESS table with in-frame sequences only. Part of the clones is absent; in the studies checked, under half of the shortfall reflects unresolved V genes, and no reason is known for the rest. V and J calls and clone size are given by that table; D and trimming were obtained from the DNA. Across this sample there are about 350,000 clones, with roughly 94% seen only once. The ten largest clones capture about 3.9% of the sample.

The record originates from a study of Ad26.COV2.S vaccination and SARS-CoV-2 variants (dated by TCRdb to 2020 to 2023). Broadly, across the study: TCRbeta repertoire sequencing was used to assess the specificity and breadth of SARS-CoV-2-reactive T cell receptors after Ad26.COV2.S vaccination. The TCR-sequenced set comprised around 30 samples: approximately 20 Ad26.COV2.S vaccine recipients, 5 placebo recipients and 8 SARS-CoV-2 convalescent individuals.

Overall study outcomes, separate from this receptor: Higher spike-specific TCR breadth was observed in Ad26.COV2.S recipients than in placebo recipients (P = 0.0014). Vaccine and placebo recipients had comparable non-spike TCR breadth, which fits with the vaccine containing only spike. The authors noted that total T cell responses may have been underestimated by the TCR breadth and depth analyses. After vaccination, spike-specific CD8+ and CD4+ T cell responses were reported to show substantial breadth.

What this sample's time point label stands for: individuals recovered from natural SARS-CoV-2 infection. This receptor chain uses TRBV9 and TRBJ2-1; no D gene call is confident. This clonotype was sampled from a human donor who had recovered from COVID-19. The material sequenced was peripheral blood, taken after recovery from COVID-19. The CDR3 sequence is CASSVVGVVGNEQFF. The DNA reads TGTGCCAGCAGCGTAGTTGGGGTTGTGGGCAATGAGCAGTTCTTC.